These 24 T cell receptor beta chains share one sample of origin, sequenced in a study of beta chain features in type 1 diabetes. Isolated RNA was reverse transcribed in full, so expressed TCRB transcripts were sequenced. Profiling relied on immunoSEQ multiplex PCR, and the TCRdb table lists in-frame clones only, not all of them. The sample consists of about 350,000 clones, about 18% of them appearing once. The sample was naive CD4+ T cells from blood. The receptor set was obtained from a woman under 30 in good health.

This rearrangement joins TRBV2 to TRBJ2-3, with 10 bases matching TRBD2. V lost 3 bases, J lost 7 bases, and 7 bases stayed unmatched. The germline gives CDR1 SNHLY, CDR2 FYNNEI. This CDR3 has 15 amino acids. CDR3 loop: CASSDGLADINTQYF. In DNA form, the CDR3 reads TGTGCCAGCAGTGATGGACTAGCGGATATCAATACGCAGTATTTT.

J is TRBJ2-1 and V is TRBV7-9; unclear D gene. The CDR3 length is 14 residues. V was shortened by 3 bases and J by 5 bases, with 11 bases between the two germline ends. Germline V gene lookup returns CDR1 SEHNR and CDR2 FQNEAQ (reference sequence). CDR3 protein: CASSFSQNDNEQFF. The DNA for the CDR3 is TGTGCCAGCAGCTTCTCTCAGAACGACAATGAGCAGTTCTTC.

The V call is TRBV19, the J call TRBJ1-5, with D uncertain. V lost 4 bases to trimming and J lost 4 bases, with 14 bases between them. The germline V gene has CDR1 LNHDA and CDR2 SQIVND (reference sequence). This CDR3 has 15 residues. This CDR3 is CASSTPLRPNQPQHF. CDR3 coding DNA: TGTGCCAGTAGTACCCCCCTGCGGCCTAATCAGCCCCAGCATTTT.

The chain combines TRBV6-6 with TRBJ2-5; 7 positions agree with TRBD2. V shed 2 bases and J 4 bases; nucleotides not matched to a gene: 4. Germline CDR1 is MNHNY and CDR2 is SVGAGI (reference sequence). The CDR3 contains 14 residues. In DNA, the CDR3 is TGTGCCAGCAGTTACCGTAGGGAGGGAGAGACCCAGTACTTC. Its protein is CASSYRREGETQYF.

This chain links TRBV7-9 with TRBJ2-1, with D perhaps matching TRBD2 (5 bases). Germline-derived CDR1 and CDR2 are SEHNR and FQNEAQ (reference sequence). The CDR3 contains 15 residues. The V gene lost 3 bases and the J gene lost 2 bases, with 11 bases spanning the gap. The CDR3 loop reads CASSFSLAAYNEQFF. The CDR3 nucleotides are TGTGCCAGCAGCTTTAGTCTAGCCGCCTACAATGAGCAGTTCTTC.

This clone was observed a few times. This chain's CDR3 is CASRRGINYGYTF. CDR3 in DNA: TGTGCCAGTAGGAGGGGAATCAACTATGGCTACACCTTC. V and J are TRBV6-1 and TRBJ1-2; D perhaps matches TRBD1 (5 bases). The CDR3 totals 13 residues. Trimming pared 9 bases from V and 2 bases from J, leaving 13 bases between. Germline V gene lookup returns CDR1 MNHNS and CDR2 SASEGT.

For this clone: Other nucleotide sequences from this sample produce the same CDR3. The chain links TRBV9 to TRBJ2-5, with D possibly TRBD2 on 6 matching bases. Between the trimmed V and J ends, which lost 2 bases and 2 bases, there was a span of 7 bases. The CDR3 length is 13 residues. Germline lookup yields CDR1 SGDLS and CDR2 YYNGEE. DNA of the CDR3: TGTGCCAGCAGCGTCGGGGGACAAGAGACCCAGTACTTC. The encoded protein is CASSVGGQETQYF.

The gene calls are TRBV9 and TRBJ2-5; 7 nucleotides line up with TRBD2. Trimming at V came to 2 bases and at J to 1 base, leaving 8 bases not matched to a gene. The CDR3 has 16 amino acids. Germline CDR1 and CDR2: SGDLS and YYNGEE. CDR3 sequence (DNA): TGTGCCAGCAGCGTTTCTAGGGTAGCGGGCCAAGAGACCCAGTACTTC. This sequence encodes CASSVSRVAGQETQYF. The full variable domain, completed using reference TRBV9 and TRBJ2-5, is DSGVTQTPKHLITATGQRVTLRCSPRSGDLSVYWYQQSLDQGLQFLIQYYNGEERAKGNILERFSAQQFPDLHSELNLSSLELGDSALYFCASSVSRVAGQETQYFGPGTRLLVL.

The chain's CDR3 is CASSLFGQGLYF. In DNA, the CDR3 is TGTGCCAGCAGTTTATTTGGACAGGGGCTGTACTTC. The V and J genes are TRBV28 and TRBJ2-5; 9 bases fit TRBD1. Germline CDR1 is MDHEN and CDR2 is SYDVKM. The length of the CDR3 is 12 residues. V lost 1 base, J lost 13 bases, and 4 bases stayed unmatched.

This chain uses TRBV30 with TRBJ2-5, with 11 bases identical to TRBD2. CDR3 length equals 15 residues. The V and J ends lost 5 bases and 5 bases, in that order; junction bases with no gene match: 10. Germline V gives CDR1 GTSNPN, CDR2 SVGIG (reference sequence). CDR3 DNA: TGTGCCTGGCTGTTAGCGGGGGGGCCCCAGGAGACCCAGTACTTC. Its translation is CAWLLAGGPQETQYF.

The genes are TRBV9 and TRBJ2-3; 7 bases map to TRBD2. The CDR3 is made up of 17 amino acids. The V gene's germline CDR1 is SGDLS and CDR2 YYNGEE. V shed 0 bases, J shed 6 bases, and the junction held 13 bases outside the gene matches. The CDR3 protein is CASSVVGLGGPADTQYF. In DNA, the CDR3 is TGTGCCAGCAGCGTAGTCGGTCTGGGAGGGCCCGCCGATACGCAGTATTTT.

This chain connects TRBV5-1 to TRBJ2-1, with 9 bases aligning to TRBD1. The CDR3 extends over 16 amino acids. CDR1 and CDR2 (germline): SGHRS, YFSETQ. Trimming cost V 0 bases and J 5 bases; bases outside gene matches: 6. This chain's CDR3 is CASSLEGTGPDNEQFF. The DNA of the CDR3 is TGCGCCAGCAGCTTGGAGGGGACAGGGCCCGACAATGAGCAGTTCTTC.

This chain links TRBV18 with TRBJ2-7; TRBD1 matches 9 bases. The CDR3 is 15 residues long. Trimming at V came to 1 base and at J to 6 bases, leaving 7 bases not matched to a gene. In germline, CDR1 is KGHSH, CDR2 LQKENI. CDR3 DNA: TGTGCCAGCTCACCACAACGACAGGGGGTTAGCGAGCAGTACTTC. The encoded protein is CASSPQRQGVSEQYF.

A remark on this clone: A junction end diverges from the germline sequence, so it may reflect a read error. CDR3 nucleotide sequence: TGTGCTAGCAGCCCGGGAGGGTACACTGAAGCTTTCTTT. It is translated as CASSPGGYTEAFF. The chain combines TRBV7-7 with TRBJ1-1; D is ambiguous. CDR1 is SSHAT, CDR2 FNYEAQ, per germline (reference sequence). The CDR3 covers 13 residues.

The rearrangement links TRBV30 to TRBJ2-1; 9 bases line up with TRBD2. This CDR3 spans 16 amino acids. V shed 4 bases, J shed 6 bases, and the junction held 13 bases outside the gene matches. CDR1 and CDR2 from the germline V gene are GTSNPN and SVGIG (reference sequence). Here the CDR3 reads CAWTLWRGGPLNEQFF. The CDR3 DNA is TGTGCCTGGACACTCTGGCGGGGGGGCCCCCTCAATGAGCAGTTCTTC.

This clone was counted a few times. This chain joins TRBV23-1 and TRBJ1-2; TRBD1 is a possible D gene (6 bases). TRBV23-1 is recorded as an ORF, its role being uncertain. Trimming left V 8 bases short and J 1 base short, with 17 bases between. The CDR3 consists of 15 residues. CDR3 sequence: CASEPGGRHNYGYTF. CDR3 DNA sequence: TGCGCCAGCGAGCCGGGGGGCAGGCATAACTATGGCTACACCTTC.

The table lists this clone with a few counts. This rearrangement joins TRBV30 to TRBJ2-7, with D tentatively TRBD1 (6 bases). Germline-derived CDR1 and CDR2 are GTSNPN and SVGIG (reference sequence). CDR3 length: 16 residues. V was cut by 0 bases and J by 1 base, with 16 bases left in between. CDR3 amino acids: CAWSVGHRDTSYEQYF. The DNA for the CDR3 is TGTGCCTGGAGTGTAGGCCACCGGGACACTTCCTACGAGCAGTACTTC. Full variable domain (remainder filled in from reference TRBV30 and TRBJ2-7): SQTIHQWPATLVQPVGSPLSLECTVEGTSNPNLYWYRQAAGRGLQLLFYSVGIGQISSEVPQNLSASRPQDRQFILSSKKLLLSDSGFYLCAWSVGHRDTSYEQYFGPGTRLTVT.

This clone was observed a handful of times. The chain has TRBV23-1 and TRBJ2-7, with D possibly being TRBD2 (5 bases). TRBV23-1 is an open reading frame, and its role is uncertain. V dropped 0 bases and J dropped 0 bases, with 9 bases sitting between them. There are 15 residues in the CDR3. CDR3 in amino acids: CASSQSLGSSYEQYF. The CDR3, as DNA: TGCGCCAGCAGTCAATCTTTGGGGAGCTCCTACGAGCAGTACTTC.

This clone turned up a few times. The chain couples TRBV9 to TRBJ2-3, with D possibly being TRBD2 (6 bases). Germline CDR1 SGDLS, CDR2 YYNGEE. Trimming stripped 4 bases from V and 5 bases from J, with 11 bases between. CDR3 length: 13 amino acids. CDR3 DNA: TGTGCCAGCAGCCCCGCCGGGGGAGATACGCAGTATTTT. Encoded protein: CASSPAGGDTQYF.

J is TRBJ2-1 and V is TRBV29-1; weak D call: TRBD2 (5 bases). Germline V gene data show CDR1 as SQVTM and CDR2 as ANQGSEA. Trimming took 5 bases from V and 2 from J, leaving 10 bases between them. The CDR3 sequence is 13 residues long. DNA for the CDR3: TGCAGCGTTTCCCCGGGGACCTACAATGAGCAGTTCTTC. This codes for CSVSPGTYNEQFF.

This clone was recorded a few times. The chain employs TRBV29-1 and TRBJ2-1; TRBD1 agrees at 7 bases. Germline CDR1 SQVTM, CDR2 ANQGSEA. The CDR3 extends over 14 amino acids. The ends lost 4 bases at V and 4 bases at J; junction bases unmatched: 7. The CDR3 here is CSVVRQGTYNEQFF. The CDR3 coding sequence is TGCAGCGTTGTAAGACAGGGAACGTACAATGAGCAGTTCTTC.

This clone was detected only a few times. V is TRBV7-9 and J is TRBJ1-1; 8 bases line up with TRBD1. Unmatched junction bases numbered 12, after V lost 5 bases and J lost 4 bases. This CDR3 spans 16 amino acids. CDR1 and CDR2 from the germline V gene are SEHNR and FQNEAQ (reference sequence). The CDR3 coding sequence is TGTGCCAGCAGCCCACTAACAGGGGGAGGAGGCACTGAAGCTTTCTTT. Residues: CASSPLTGGGGTEAFF.

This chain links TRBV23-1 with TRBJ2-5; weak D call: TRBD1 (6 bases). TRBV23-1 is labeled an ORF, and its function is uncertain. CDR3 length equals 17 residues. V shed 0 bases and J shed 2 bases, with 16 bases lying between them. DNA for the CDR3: TGCGCCAGCAGTCAATCAAAAGGACAGCTACTTCAAGAGACCCAGTACTTC. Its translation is CASSQSKGQLLQETQYF.

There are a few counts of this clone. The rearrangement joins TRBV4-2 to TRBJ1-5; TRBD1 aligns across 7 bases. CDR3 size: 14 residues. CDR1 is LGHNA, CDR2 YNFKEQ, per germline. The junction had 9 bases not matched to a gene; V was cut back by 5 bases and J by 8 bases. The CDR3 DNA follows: TGTGCCAGCAGCGGAGGAGGGGGCTTCGAGCCCCAGCATTTT. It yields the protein CASSGGGGFEPQHF.